A selection of T cell receptor beta chains follows, all from one sample in a study of cytomegalovirus exposure and HLA in healthy donors. Method: immunoSEQ multiplex PCR; TCRdb's copy keeps in-frame clones and lacks some. The data hold more than 85,000 clones, with around 80% observed a single time. Sequencing used PBMCs. These receptors were collected from a man aged 30 to 39 in good health and CMV-seropositive. The conserved cysteine and the conserved F or W are not part of the CDR3 here.

V gene: TRBV7-2; CDR3 protein: ASSLAATGGRNGYT
V gene: TRBV11-1; CDR3 protein: ASSLRTGRTSSYEQY
V gene: TRBV10-3; CDR3 protein: AISEGQGFGEQY
V gene: TRBV28; CDR3 protein: ASRRGLDREGYT
V gene: TRBV5-4; CDR3 protein: ASSAGVAGAQASTDTQY
V gene: TRBV15; CDR3 protein: ATSETGLDYGYT
V gene: TRBV11-2; CDR3 protein: ASSTLQGVYGYT
V gene: TRBV6-1; CDR3 protein: ASSSQTVVQETQY
V gene: TRBV2; CDR3 protein: ASSEMAGGAYEQY
V gene: TRBV5-1; CDR3 protein: ASSSTGTTSTDTQY
V gene: TRBV7-2; CDR3 protein: ASTPGGLRETQY
V gene: TRBV7-2; CDR3 protein: ASSRSGGAGTGELF
V gene: TRBV10-1; CDR3 protein: ASRTGWRGYT
V gene: TRBV6-6; CDR3 protein: ASSYARAGTDTQY
V gene: TRBV6-1; CDR3 protein: ASSEQGSQPQH
V gene: TRBV18; CDR3 protein: ASSPLPPGTDNEKLF
V gene: TRBV7-2; CDR3 protein: ASSPTGYGYT
V gene: TRBV29-1; CDR3 protein: SVVSRGLTRAF
V gene: TRBV5-1; CDR3 protein: ASSPGAGSETQY
V gene: TRBV2; CDR3 protein: ASSVNLLSSYEQY
V gene: TRBV6-6; CDR3 protein: ASSSNSGSRSPLH
V gene: TRBV7-2; CDR3 protein: ASTDRVAQPQH
V gene: TRBV4-1; CDR3 protein: ASSQTGQGAQFSGNTIY
V gene: TRBV18; CDR3 protein: ASSPQSNRVGEQY
V gene: TRBV6-1; CDR3 protein: ASSASGTGGRNTEAF
V gene: TRBV7-9; CDR3 protein: ASSPGQGANQPQH
V gene: TRBV5-1; CDR3 protein: ASSLEAGDRGNTQY
V gene: TRBV5-6; CDR3 protein: ASSPLGGRAYEQY
V gene: TRBV6-5; CDR3 protein: ASSYSQGVVGELF
V gene: TRBV4-1; CDR3 protein: ASSQSQGGGYT
V gene: TRBV6-6; CDR3 protein: ASRWTGRTGELF
V gene: TRBV9; CDR3 protein: ASSVAPNQETQY
V gene: TRBV29-1; CDR3 protein: SVDPEQF
V gene: TRBV28; CDR3 protein: ASSSTGGFNYGYT
V gene: TRBV6-1; CDR3 protein: ASSEVTGRNEQF
V gene: TRBV28; CDR3 protein: ASSTGHPRETQY
V gene: TRBV5-1; CDR3 protein: ASSFAGGTYEQY
V gene: TRBV11-2; CDR3 protein: ASSLWAGNIDTQY
V gene: TRBV16; CDR3 protein: ASSLGQGVGYT
V gene: TRBV18; CDR3 protein: ASSPREGLGYEQY
V gene: TRBV10-3; CDR3 protein: AISGLPRGGNTIY
V gene: TRBV27; CDR3 protein: ASSRPGAHYEQY
V gene: TRBV6-5; CDR3 protein: ASTPYRGSTGELF
V gene: TRBV18; CDR3 protein: ASSPRVARGPSSLH
V gene: TRBV5-1; CDR3 protein: ASSLEGQDYSYNSPLH
V gene: TRBV29-1; CDR3 protein: SVVSNGIGGGSYEQY
V gene: TRBV18; CDR3 protein: ASSQQGNTEAF
V gene: TRBV18; CDR3 protein: ASSERMNTEAF
V gene: TRBV7-9; CDR3 protein: ASSFGGAIYNEQF
V gene: TRBV5-6; CDR3 protein: ASRQTGSGNTIY
V gene: TRBV11-2; CDR3 protein: ASSDPTGGDTEAF
V gene: TRBV7-2; CDR3 protein: ASSFSGGDTGELF
V gene: TRBV28; CDR3 protein: ASSLVSGWVSDTQY
V gene: TRBV2; CDR3 protein: ASRGQGTHEQY
V gene: TRBV7-2; CDR3 protein: ASSFRVSSGNTIY
V gene: TRBV14; CDR3 protein: ASSLGATAGVRYT
V gene: TRBV13; CDR3 protein: ASSFPSGDTGELF